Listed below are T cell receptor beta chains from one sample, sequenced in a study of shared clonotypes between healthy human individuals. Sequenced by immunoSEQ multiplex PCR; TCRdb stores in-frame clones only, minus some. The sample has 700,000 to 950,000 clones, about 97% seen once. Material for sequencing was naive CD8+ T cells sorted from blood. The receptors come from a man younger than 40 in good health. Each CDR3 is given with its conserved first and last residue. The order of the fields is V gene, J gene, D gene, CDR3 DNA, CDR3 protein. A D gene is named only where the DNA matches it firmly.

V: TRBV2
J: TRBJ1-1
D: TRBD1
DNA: TGTGCCAGCCAGGGACAGGATGAAGCTTTCTTT
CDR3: CASQGQDEAFF

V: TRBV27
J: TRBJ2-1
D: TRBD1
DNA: TGTGCCAGCAGTTTGCACGGGACAGGGTGGGATGAGCAGTTCTTC
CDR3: CASSLHGTGWDEQFF

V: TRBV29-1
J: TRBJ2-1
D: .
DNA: TGCAGCGTCCAGGGCAACGACGATCACAATGAGCAGTTCTTC
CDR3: CSVQGNDDHNEQFF

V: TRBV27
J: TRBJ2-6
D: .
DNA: TGTGCCAGTCGGGCTGGGGCCAACGTCCTGACTTTC
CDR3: CASRAGANVLTF

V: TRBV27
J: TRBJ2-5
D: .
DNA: TGTGCCAGCAGTTTACTAGGGGGAGAGACCCAGTACTTC
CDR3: CASSLLGGETQYF

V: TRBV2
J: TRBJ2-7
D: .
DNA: TGTGCCAGCAGATCAGGGGCCTACGAGCAGTACTTC
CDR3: CASRSGAYEQYF

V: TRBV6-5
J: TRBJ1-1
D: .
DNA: TGTGCCAGCAACAGTAACACTGAAGCTTTCTTT
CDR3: CASNSNTEAFF

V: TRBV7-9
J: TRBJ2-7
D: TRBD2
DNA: TGTGCCAGCAGCTTAGTCCAAGGACTAGCGGTTTACGAGCAGTACTTC
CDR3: CASSLVQGLAVYEQYF

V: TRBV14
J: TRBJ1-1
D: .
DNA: TGTGCCAGCAGCCCCCCCATCGAGGGGGGCAACGGTGGAGCTTTCTTT
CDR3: CASSPPIEGGNGGAFF

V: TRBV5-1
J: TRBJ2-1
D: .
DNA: TGCGCCAGCAGCTTGAGGGACTCAATTAATGAGCAGTTCTTC
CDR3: CASSLRDSINEQFF

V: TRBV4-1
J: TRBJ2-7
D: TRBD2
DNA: TGCGCCAGCAGCCAAGATACTAGCGGGATCTACGAGCAGTACTTC
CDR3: CASSQDTSGIYEQYF

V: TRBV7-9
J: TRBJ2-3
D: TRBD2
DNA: TGTGCCAGCAGCCCCCGGGCCGGGGCGACTAGCGGCACAGATACGCAGTATTTT
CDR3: CASSPRAGATSGTDTQYF

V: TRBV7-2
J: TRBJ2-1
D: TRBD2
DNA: TGTGCCAGCAGCTCCATTCCCCCGGGACTAGATTTTGAGCAGTTCTTC
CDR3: CASSSIPPGLDFEQFF

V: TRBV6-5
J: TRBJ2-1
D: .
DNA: TGTGCCAGCAGTAACTCTAGGCCTAATGAGCAGTTCTTC
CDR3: CASSNSRPNEQFF